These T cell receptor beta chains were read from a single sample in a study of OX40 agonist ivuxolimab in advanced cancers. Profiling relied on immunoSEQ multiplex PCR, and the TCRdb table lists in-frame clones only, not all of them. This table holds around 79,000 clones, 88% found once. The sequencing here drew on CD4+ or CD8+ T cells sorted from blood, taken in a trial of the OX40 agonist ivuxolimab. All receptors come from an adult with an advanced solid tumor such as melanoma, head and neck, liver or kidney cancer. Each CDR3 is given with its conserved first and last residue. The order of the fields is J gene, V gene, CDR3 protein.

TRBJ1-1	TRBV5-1	CASSPGTAHTEAFF
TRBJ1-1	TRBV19	CASSRRGRDTEAFF
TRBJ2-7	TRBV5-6	CASSLEGSVLYEQYF
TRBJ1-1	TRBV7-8	CASSSGPGGTEAFF
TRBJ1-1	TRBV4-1	CASSQGGRGRVNQAFF
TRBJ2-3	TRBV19	CASGQPGGTDTQYF
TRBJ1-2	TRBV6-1	CASSQAGGGYGYTF
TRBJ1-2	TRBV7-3	CASSLTGESGYTF
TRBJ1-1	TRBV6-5	CASREAGATTEAFF
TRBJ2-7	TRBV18	CASSLHNNDEQYF
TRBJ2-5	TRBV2	CASSDSGGQETQYF
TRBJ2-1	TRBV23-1	CASSQKTYNEQFF
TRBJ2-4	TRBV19	CASSTGQGAGNIQYF
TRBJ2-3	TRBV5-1	CASRLTFRTSGIGSTDTQYF
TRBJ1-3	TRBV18	CASSPVPFSGNTIYF
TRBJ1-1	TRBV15	CATDISSDRGTEAFF
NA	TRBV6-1	CASSRDRVVYEQYF
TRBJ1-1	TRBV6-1	CASGSPRGNTEAFF
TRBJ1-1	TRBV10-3	CAIKVAVNTEAFF
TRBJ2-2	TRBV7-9	CASSLVVGNTGELFF
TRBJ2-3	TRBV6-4	CASSEWGGSDTQYF
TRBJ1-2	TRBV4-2	CASSQDDRSNYGYTF
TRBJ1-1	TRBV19	CASSMAAKGAFF